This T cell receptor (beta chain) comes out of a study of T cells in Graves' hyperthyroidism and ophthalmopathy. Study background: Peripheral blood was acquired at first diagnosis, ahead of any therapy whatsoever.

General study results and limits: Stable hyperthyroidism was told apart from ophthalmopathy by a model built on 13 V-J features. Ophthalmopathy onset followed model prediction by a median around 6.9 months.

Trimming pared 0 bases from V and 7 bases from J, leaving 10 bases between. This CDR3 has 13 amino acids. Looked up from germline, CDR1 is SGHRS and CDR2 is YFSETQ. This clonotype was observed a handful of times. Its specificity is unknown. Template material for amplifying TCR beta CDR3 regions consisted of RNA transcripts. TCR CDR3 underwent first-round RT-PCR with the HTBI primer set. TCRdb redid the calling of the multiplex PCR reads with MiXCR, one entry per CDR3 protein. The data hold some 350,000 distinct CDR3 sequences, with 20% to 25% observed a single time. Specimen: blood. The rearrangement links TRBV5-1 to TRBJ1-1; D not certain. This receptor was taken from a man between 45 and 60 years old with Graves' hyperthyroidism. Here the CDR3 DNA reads TGCGCCAGCAGCTTGGAGGCACCGAATGAAGCTTTCTTT. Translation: CASSLEAPNEAFF.